The clone carrying this TCR beta chain was seen at least ten times. The antigen remains undetermined. The read stops 3 residues short of the end of the CDR3; the missing end is completed from the germline J gene. These data belong to a study of T cell clonality in common variable immunodeficiency. Study-wide results and limits: Fewer deletions and N-nucleotide insertions were reportedly seen in common variable immunodeficiency TCR beta sequences. CVID patient heterogeneity limited repertoire-clinical complication correlations.

Aged roughly 8 to 65 years, CVID subjects averaged roughly 39 years old. Sequencing input was equivalent genomic DNA from CVID and controls. Only in-frame clones appear in the TCRdb table, and some are missing; sequencing was by immunoSEQ multiplex PCR. Captured here are just over 20,000 clones, none seen once; the top ten comprise approximately 2%. V was pared by 6 bases and J by 5 bases, with 13 bases between. Per the germline V gene, CDR1 is MNHEY and CDR2 is SVGEGT. This CDR3 has 13 residues. The chain employs TRBV6-2 or TRBV6-3 and TRBJ2-5; D is unclear. This clonotype originated in a human donor with common variable immunodeficiency. Sequencing was done on a sample of peripheral blood mononuclear cells. CDR3 DNA (partial): TGTGCCAGCAGAGCCCATTCGGTGGAGACC. Its protein is CASRAHSVET. In full, the CDR3 is CASRAHSVETQYF.